The sequence of this TCR beta chain was determined in a study of graft-versus-host responses after intestinal transplantation. Study in general: Multivisceral, liver-intestinal, or isolated intestinal transplants were given to recipients. All recipients were given anti-thymocyte globulin induction, and tacrolimus and steroids were then administered for roughly three years. Broader study findings: Present in recipient marrow, GvH clones included some that appeared first in ileum or blood. GvH clone levels peaked in circulation, and this peak was associated with early post-transplant HvG declines.

As for this clone: Antigen specificity is unknown.

The table came from immunoSEQ multiplex PCR; TCRdb's copy has only in-frame clones and leaves some out. This sample yields 85,000 to 90,000 clones, of which under 90% are seen a single time; around 0.11% belongs to the top ten. The source was unstimulated CD4+ T cells sorted from spleen or lymph node cells, collected before intestinal transplant. This receptor was obtained from a human donor who received an intestinal transplant.

The CDR3 region is CATSTPGGPPDTQYF. The CDR3 DNA sequence: TGTGCCACCAGCACCCCGGGGGGGCCGCCAGATACGCAGTATTTT. The V call is TRBV15, the J call TRBJ2-3; TRBD2 agrees at 8 bases. Germline V gene lookup returns CDR1 LNHNV and CDR2 YYDKDF (reference sequence). V dropped 4 bases and J dropped 4; count of bases not matched to a gene: 7. The CDR3 has 15 amino acids.